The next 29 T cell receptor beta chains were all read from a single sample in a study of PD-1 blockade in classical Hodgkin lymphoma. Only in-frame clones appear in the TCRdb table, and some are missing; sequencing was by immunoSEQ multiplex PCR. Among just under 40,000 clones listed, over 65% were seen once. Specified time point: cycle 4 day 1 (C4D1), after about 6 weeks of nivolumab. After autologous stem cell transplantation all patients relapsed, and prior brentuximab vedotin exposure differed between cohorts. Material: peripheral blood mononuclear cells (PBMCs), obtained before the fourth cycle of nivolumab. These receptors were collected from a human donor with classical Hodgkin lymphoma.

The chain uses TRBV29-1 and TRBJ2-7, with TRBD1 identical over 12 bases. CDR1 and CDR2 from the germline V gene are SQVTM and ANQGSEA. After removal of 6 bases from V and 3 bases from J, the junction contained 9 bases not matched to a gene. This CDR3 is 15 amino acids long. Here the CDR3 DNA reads TGCAGCGTAGCGGGACAGGGGGCTGTACGCTACGAGCAGTACTTC. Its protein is CSVAGQGAVRYEQYF.

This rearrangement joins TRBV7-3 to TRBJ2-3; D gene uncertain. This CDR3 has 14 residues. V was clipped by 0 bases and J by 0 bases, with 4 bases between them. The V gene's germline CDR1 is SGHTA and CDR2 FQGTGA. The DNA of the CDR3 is TGTGCCAGCAGCTTAACGGGCAGCACAGATACGCAGTATTTT. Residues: CASSLTGSTDTQYF.

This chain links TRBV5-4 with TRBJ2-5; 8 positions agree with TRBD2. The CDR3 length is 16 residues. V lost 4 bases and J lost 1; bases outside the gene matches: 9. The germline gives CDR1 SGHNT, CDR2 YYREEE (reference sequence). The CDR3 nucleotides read TGTGCCAGCAGCCTCTACCCGGGACTAGGCCAAGAGACCCAGTACTTC. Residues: CASSLYPGLGQETQYF.

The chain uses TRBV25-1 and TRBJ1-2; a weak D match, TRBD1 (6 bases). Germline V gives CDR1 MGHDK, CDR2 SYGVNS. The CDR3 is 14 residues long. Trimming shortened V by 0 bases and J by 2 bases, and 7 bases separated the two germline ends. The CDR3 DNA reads TGTGCCAGCAGTGAATATCAGGGGAACTATGGCTACACCTTC. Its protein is CASSEYQGNYGYTF.

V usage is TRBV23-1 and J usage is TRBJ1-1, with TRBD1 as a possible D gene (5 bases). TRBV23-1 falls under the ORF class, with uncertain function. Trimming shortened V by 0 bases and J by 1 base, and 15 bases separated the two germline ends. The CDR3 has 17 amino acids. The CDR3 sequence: CASSQSPPGSGNTEAFF. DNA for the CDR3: TGCGCCAGCAGTCAATCACCACCAGGGTCAGGGAACACTGAAGCTTTCTTT.

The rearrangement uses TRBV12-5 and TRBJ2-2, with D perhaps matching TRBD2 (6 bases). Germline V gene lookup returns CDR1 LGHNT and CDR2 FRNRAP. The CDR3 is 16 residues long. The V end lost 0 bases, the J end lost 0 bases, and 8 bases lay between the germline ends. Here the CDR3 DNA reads TGTGCTAGTGGTTTGGTCGGAGGGACGAACACCGGGGAGCTGTTTTTT. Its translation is CASGLVGGTNTGELFF.

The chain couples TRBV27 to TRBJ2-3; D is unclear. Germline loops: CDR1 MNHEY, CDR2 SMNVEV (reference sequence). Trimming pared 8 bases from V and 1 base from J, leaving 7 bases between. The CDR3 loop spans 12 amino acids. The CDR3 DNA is TGTGCCAGCGCGCCCGGCACAGATACGCAGTATTTT. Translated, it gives CASAPGTDTQYF.

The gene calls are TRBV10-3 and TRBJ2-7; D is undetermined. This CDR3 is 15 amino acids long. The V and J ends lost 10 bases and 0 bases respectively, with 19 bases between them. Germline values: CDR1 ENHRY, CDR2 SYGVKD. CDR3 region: CATLPTNGGSYEQYF. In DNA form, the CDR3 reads TGTGCCACCCTCCCCACCAACGGCGGCTCCTACGAGCAGTACTTC.

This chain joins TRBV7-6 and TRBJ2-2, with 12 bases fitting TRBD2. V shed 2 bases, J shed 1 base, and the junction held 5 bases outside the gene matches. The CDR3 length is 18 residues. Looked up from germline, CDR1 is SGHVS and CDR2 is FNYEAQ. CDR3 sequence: CASSLLAGGPVNTGELFF. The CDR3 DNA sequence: TGTGCCAGCAGCTTACTAGCGGGGGGGCCGGTGAACACCGGGGAGCTGTTTTTT. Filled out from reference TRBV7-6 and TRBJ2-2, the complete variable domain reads GAGVSQSPRYKVTKRGQDVALRCDPISGHVSLYWYRQALGQGPEFLTYFNYEAQQDKSGLPNDRFSAERPEGSISTLTIQRTEQRDSAMYRCASSLLAGGPVNTGELFFGEGSRLTVL.

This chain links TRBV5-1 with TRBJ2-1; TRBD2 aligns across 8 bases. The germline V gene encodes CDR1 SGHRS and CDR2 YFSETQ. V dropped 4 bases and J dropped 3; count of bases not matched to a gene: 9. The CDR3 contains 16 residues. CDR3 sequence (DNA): TGCGCCAGCAGCCCCGCAGCAAGCGGGGGCTACAATGAGCAGTTCTTC. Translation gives CASSPAASGGYNEQFF. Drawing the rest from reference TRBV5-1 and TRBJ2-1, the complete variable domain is KAGVTQTPRYLIKTRGQQVTLSCSPISGHRSVSWYQQTPGQGLQFLFEYFSETQRNKGNFPGRFSGRQFSNSRSEMNVSTLELGDSALYLCASSPAASGGYNEQFFGPGTRLTVL.

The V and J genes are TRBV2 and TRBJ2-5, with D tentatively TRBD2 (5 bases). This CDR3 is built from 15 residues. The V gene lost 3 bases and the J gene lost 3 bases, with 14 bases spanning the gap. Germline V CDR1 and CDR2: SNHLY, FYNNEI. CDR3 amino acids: CASSETMNPKETQYF. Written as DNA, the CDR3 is TGTGCCAGCAGTGAGACTATGAACCCTAAAGAGACCCAGTACTTC.

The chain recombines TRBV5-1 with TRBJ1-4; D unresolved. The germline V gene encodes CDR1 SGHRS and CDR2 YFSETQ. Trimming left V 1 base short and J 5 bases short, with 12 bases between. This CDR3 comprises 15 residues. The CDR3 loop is CASSLFGNRNEKLFF. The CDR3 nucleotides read TGCGCCAGCAGCTTGTTCGGGAACCGCAATGAAAAACTGTTTTTT.

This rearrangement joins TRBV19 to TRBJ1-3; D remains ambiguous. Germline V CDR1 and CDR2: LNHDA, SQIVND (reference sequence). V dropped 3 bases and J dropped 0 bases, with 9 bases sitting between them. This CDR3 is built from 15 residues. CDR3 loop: CASSISRSSGNTIYF. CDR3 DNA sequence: TGTGCCAGTAGTATTTCCAGGTCCTCTGGAAACACCATATATTTT.

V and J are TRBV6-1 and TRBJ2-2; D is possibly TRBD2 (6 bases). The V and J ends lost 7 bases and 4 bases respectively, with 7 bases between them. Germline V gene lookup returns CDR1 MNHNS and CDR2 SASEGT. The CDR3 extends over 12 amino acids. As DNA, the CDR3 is TGTGCCAGCATGGGGGGCACCGGGGAGCTGTTTTTT. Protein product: CASMGGTGELFF.

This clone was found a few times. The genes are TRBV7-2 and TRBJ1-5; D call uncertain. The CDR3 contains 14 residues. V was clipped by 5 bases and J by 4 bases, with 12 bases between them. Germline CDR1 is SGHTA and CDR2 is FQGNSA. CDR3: CASSRRLTNQPQHF. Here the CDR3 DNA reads TGTGCCAGCAGCCGGAGACTAACTAATCAGCCCCAGCATTTT.

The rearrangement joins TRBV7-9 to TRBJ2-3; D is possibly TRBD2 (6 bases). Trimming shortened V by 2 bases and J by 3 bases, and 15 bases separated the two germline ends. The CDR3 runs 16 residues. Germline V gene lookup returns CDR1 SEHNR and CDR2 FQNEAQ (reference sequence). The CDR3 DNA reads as TGTGCCAGCAGCTTATACGGCGGGGCCCGGACAGATACGCAGTATTTT. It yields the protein CASSLYGGARTDTQYF.

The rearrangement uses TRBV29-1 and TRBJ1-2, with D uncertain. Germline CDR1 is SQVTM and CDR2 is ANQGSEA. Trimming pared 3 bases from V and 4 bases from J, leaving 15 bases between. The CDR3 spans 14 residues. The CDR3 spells CSVELSAATYGYTF. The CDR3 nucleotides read TGCAGCGTTGAGCTGTCGGCGGCCACCTATGGCTACACCTTC.

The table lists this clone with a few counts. The CDR3 here is CASSQVGQGGQPQHF. CDR3 nucleotides: TGCGCCAGCAGCCAAGTCGGACAGGGGGGTCAGCCCCAGCATTTT. The chain employs TRBV4-1 and TRBJ1-5, with 10 nucleotides matching TRBD1. The CDR3 extends over 15 amino acids. Losses at the gene ends were 1 base for V and 6 bases for J; bases not matched to a gene: 3. Germline CDR1 is MGHRA and CDR2 is YSYEKL.

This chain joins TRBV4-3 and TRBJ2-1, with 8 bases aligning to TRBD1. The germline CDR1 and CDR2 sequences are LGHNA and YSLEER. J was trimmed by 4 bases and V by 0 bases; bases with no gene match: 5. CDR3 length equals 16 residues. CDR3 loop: CASSQDPGTGYNEQFF. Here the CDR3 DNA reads TGCGCCAGCAGCCAAGATCCCGGGACAGGTTACAATGAGCAGTTCTTC.

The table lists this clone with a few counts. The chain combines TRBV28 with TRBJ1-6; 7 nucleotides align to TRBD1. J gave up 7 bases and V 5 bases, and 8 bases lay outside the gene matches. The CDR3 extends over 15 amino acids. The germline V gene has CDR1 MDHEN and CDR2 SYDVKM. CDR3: CASSSTTGYNSPLHF. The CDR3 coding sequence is TGTGCCAGCAGTAGTACGACAGGGTACAATTCACCCCTCCACTTT.

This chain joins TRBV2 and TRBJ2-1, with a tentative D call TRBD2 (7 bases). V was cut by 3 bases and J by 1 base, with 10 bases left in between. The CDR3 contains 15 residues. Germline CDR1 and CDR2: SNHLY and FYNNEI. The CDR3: CASSDAGASYNEQFF. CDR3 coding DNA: TGTGCCAGCAGTGATGCGGGGGCGTCCTACAATGAGCAGTTCTTC.

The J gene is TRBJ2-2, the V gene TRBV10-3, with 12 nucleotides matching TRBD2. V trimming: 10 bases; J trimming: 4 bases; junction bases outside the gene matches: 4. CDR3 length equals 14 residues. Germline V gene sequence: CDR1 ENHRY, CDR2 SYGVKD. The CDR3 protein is CATLAGGPTGELFF. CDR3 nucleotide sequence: TGTGCCACACTAGCGGGGGGCCCCACCGGGGAGCTGTTTTTT.

The CDR3 region has the DNA TGTGCCAGCAATCGGGGGCCCACAGATACGCAGTATTTT. Encoded protein: CASNRGPTDTQYF. The chain carries TRBV27 and TRBJ2-3, with D possibly called TRBD1 or TRBD2 (6 bases each). CDR1 and CDR2 from the germline V gene are MNHEY and SMNVEV (reference sequence). V shed 7 bases and J shed 2 bases, with 10 bases lying between them. The CDR3 loop spans 13 amino acids.

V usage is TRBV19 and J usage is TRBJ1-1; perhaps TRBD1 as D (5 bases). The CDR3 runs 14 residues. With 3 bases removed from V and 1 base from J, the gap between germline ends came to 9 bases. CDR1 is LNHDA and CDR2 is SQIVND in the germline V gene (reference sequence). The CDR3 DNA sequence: TGTGCCAGTAGTATCCTAGGGGCGAACACTGAAGCTTTCTTT. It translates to CASSILGANTEAFF.

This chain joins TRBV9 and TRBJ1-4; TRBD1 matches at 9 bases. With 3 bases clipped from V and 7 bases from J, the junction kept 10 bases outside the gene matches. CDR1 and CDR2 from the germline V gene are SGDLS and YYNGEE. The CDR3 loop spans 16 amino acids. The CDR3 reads CASSARQGDVGEKLFF. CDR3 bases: TGTGCCAGCAGCGCCCGACAGGGGGATGTGGGTGAAAAACTGTTTTTT.

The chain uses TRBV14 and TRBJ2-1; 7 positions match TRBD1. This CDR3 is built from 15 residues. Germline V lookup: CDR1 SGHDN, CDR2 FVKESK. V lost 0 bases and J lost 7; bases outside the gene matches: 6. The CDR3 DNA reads TGTGCCAGCAGCCAAGAGATCATCAGGGGGAATGAGCAGTTCTTC. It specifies CASSQEIIRGNEQFF.

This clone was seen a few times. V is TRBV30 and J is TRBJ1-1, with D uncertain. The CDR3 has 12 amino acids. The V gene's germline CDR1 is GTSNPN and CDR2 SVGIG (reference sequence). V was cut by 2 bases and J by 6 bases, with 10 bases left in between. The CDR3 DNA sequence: TGTGCCTGGAGTCTCCTAGGAGCTGAAGCTTTCTTT. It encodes CAWSLLGAEAFF.

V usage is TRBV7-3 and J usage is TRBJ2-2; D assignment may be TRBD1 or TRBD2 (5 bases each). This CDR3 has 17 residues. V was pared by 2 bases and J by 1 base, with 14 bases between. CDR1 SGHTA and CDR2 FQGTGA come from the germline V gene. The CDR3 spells CASSLSSREWNTGELFF. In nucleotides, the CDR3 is TGTGCCAGCAGCTTATCTTCCAGGGAGTGGAACACCGGGGAGCTGTTTTTT.

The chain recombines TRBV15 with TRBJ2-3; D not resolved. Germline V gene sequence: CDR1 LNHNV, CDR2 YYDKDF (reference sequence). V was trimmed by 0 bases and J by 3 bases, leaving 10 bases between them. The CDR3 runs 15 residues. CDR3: CATSRDRSFTDTQYF. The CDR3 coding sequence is TGTGCCACCAGCAGAGATCGCAGCTTTACAGATACGCAGTATTTT.